This T cell receptor (beta chain) is from a study of T-cell reconstitution after alpha-beta-depleted transplantation in children. Concerning this clonotype itself: Its antigen is not known. Sequence at one end of the junction differs from germline and may be a read error.

Unique molecular identifiers were built into the TCRbeta library. TCRdb reanalysed the PCR reads using MiXCR and keeps one entry per CDR3 protein. The data hold more than 200,000 distinct CDR3 sequences, with roughly 8.3% observed a single time. Per the germline V gene, CDR1 is DFQATT and CDR2 is SNEGSKA (reference sequence). The CDR3 is 12 residues long. Study-wide points: Alpha-beta T cells present about two months after transplant were reported to originate from several hundred expanded graft clones. Newly generated T cells supplied most T-cell counts and diversity one year post-transplant.

The chain recombines TRBV20-1 with TRBJ1-1, with D possibly TRBD1 on 6 matching bases. This clonotype was obtained from a male patient between 2 and 9 years old who had a stem cell transplant for acute myeloid leukemia, so the T cells may come from the graft donor. Sequences were derived from PBMCs, mostly from graft donor cells, sampled 360 days after TCRalphabeta/CD19-depleted stem cell transplant. The CDR3: CSASQGNAEAFF. The CDR3 DNA reads TGCAGTGCCTCTCAGGGGAACGCTGAAGCTTTCTTT.